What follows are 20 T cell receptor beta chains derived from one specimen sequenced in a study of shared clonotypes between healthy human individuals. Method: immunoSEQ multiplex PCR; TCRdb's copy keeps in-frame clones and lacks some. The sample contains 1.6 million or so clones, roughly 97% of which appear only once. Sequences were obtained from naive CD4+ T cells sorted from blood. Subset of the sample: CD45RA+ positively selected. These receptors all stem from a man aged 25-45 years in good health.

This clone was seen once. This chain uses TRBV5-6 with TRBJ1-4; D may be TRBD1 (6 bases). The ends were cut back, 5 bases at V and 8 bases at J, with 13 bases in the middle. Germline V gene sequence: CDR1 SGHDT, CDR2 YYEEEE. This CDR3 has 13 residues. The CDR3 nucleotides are TGTGCCAGCAGACAGACAGGAGGCGAAAAACTGTTTTTT. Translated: CASRQTGGEKLFF.

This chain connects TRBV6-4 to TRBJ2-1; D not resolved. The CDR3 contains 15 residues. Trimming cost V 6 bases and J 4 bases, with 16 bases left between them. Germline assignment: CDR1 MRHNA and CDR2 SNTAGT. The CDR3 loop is CASRSQAQAYNEQFF. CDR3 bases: TGTGCCAGCAGATCGCAGGCACAAGCTTACAATGAGCAGTTCTTC.

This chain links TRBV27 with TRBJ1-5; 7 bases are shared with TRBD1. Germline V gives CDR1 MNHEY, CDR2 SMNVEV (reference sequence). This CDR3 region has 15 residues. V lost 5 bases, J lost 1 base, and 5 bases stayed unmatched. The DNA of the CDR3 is TGTGCCAGCAGTCACAGGGGTCGGAGCAATCAGCCCCAGCATTTT. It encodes CASSHRGRSNQPQHF.

The DNA for the CDR3 is TGTGCCAGCAGTTTATCGAGTGGGTCTGGAAACACCATATATTTT. This sequence encodes CASSLSSGSGNTIYF. The chain employs TRBV27 and TRBJ1-3; D ambiguous. V was shortened by 0 bases and J by 1 base, with 7 bases between the two germline ends. The CDR3 sequence is 15 residues long. Germline lookup yields CDR1 MNHEY and CDR2 SMNVEV (reference sequence).

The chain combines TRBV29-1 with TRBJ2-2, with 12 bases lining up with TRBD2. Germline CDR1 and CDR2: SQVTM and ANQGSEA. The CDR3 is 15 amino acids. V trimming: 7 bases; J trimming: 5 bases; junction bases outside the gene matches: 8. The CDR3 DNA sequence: TGCAGCGCCCGACTAGCGGGAGTCCCGACCGGGGAGCTGTTTTTT. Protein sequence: CSARLAGVPTGELFF.

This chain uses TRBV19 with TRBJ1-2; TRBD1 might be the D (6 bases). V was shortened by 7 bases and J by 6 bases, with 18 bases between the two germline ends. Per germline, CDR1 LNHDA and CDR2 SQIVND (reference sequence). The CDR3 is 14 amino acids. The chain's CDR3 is CASTPRGRGDGYTF. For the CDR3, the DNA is TGTGCCAGTACCCCTCGGGGGCGAGGGGATGGCTACACCTTC.

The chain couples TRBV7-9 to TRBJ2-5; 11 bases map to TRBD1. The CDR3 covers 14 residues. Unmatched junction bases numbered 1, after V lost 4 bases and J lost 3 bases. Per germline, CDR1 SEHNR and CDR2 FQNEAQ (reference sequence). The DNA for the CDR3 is TGTGCCAGCAGCTCGGGACAGGGGGAAGAGACCCAGTACTTC. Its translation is CASSSGQGEETQYF.

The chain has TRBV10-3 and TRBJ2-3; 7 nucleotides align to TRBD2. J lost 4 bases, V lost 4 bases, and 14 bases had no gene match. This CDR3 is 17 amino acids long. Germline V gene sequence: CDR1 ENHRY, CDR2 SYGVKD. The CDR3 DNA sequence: TGTGCCATCAGTGGCCTGGCGAGCGGGATCGGAGCAGATACGCAGTATTTT. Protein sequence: CAISGLASGIGADTQYF.

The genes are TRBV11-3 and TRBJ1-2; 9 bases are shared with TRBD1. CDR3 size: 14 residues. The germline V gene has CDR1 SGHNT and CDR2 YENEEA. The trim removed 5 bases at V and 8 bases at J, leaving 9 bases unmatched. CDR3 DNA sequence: TGTGCCAGCAGCGTGGGACAGGGTTTGCGGGGCTACACCTTC. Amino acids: CASSVGQGLRGYTF.

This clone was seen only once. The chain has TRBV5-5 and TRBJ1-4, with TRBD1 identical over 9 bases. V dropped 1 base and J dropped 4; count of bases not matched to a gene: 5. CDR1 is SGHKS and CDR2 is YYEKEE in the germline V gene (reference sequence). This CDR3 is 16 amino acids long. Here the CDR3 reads CASSLRLTGGNEKLFF. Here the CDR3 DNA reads TGTGCCAGCAGCTTGAGATTGACAGGGGGTAATGAAAAACTGTTTTTT.

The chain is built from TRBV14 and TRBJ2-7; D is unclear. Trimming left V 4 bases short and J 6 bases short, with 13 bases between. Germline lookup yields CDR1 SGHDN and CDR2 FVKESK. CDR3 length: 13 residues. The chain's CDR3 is CASSLQIHAEQYF. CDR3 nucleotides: TGTGCCAGCAGCCTCCAAATACACGCCGAGCAGTACTTC. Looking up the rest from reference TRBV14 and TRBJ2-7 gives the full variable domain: EAGVTQFPSHSVIEKGQTVTLRCDPISGHDNLYWYRRVMGKEIKFLLHFVKESKQDESGMPNNRFLAERTGGTYSTLKVQPAELEDSGVYFCASSLQIHAEQYFGPGTRLTVT.

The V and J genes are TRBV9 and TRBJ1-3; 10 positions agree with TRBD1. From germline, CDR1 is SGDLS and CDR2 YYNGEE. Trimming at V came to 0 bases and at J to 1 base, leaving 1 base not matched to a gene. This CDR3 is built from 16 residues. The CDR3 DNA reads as TGTGCCAGCAGCGTAGGACAGGGGGCATCTGGAAACACCATATATTTT. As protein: CASSVGQGASGNTIYF.

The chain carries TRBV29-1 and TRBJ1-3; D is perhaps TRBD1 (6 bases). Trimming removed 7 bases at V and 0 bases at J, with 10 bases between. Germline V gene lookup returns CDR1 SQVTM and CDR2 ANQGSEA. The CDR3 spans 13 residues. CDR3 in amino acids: CSARTASGNTIYF. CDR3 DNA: TGCAGCGCCCGGACAGCCTCTGGAAACACCATATATTTT. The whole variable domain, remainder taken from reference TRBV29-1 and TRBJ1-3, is SAVISQKPSRDICQRGTSLTIQCQVDSQVTMMFWYRQQPGQSLTLIATANQGSEATYESGFVIDKFPISRPNLTFSTLTVSNMSPEDSSIYLCSARTASGNTIYFGEGSWLTVV.

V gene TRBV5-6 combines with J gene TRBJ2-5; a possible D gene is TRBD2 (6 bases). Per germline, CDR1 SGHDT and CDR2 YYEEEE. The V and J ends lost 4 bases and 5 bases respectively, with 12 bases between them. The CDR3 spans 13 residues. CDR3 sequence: CASSPTSKETQYF. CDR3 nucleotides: TGTGCCAGCAGCCCGACTAGTAAGGAGACCCAGTACTTC.

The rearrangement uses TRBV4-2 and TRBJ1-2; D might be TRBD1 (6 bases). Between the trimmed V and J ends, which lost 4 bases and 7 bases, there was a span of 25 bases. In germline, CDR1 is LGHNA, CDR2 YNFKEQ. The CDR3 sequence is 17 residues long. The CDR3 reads CASSRPPTGGATGGYTF. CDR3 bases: TGTGCCAGCAGCCGCCCCCCCACCGGGGGCGCGACCGGTGGCTACACCTTC.

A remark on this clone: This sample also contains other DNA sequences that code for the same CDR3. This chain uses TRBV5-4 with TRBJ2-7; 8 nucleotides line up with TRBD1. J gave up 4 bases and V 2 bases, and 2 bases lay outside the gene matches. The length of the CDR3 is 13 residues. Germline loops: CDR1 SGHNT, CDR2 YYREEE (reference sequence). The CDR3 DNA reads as TGTGCCAGCAGCTTAACAGGGGGGTACGAGCAGTACTTC. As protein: CASSLTGGYEQYF.

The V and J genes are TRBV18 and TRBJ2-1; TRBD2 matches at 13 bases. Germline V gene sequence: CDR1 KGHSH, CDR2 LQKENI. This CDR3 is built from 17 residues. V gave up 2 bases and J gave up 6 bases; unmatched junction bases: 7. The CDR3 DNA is TGTGCCAGCTCACCAGAAGGTCGACTAGCGGGAGGCAATGAGCAGTTCTTC. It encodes CASSPEGRLAGGNEQFF.

CDR3 DNA sequence: TGTGCCAGCAGCACCATGGGCGGGAGTGAAGATGAGCAGTTCTTC. The encoded protein is CASSTMGGSEDEQFF. The gene calls are TRBV7-2 and TRBJ2-1; 7 bases line up with TRBD2. With 5 bases clipped from V and 8 bases from J, the junction kept 12 bases outside the gene matches. CDR3 length: 15 residues. Germline-derived CDR1 and CDR2 are SGHTA and FQGNSA.

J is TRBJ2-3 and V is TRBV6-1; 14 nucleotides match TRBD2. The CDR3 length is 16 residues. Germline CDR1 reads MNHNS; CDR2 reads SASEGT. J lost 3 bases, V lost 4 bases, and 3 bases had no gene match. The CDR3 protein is CASSAGTSGRTDTQYF. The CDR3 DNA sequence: TGTGCCAGCAGTGCCGGGACTAGCGGGAGAACAGATACGCAGTATTTT.

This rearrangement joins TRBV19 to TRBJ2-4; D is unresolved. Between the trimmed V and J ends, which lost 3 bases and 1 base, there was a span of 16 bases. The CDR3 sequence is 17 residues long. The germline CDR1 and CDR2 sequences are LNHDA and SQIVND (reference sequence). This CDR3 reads CASSMWGLPRAKNIQYF. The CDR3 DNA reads TGTGCCAGTAGTATGTGGGGTCTTCCGAGGGCCAAAAACATTCAGTACTTC.